This T cell receptor (beta chain) was identified during a study of T cell repertoires in cytomegalovirus infection. Study in general: CMV infection plus the matching HLA type was flagged by public TCR beta signatures.

General study findings and limits: Carriers of CMV plus the relevant HLA were identified by cumulative public TCR beta family frequency. The ex vivo response showed dominance by HLA-C-restricted CMV-specific TCR beta clonotypes.

The CDR3 contains 14 residues. Germline CDR1 and CDR2: SGHTA and FQGNSA. The V end was cut by 1 base, the J end by 3 bases, with 10 bases between. TCRdb recomputed calls from the reads with MiXCR, one row per CDR3 protein. The sample contains under 300,000 distinct CDR3 sequences, 9% to 15% of which appear only once. This clonotype was seen ten or more times. Its specificity is not known. Sequencing input: PBMCs. The clonotype was recovered from a human donor in good health (CMV status not recorded). Some clones in this sample may be carry-over from other donors' samples. This chain joins TRBV7-2 and TRBJ2-7, with D possibly TRBD2 on 6 matching bases. Written as DNA, the CDR3 is TGTGCCAGCAGCTTAGAACTAGCCCTCTACGAGCAGTACTTC. It specifies CASSLELALYEQYF.